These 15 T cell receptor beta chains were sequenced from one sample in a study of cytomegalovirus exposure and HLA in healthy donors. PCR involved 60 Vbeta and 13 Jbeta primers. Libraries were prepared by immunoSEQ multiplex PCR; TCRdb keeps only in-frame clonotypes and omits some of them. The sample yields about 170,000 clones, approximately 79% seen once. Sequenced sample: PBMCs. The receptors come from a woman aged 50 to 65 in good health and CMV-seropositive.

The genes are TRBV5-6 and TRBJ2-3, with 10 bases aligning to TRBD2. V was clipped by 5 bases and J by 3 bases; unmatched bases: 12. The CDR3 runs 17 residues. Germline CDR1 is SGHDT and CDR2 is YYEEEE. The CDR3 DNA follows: TGTGCCAGCAGTCTTGGGGAAGCGGGAGGGCGGACAGATACGCAGTATTTT. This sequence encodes CASSLGEAGGRTDTQYF. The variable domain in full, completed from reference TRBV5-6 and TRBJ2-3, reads DAGVTQSPTHLIKTRGQQVTLRCSPKSGHDTVSWYQQALGQGPQFIFQYYEEEERQRGNFPDRFSGHQFPNYSSELNVNALLLGDSALYLCASSLGEAGGRTDTQYFGPGTRLTVL.

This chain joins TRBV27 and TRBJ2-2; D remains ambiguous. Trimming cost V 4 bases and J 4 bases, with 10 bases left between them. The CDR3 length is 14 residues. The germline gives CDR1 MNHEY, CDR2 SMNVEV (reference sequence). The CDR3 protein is CASSSPVITGELFF. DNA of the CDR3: TGTGCCAGCAGTTCCCCGGTCATCACCGGGGAGCTGTTTTTT.

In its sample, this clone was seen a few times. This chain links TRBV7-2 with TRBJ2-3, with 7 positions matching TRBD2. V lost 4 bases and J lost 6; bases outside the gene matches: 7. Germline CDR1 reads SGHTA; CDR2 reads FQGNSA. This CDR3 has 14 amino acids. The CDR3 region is CASSSPGLRDTQYF. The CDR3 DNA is TGTGCCAGCAGCTCCCCGGGACTACGGGATACGCAGTATTTT.

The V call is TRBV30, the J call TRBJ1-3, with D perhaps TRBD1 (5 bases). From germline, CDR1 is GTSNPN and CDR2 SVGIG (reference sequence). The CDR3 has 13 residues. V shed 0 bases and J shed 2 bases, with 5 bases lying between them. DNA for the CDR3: TGTGCCTGGAGTGTAGGGGCTGGAAACACCATATATTTT. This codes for CAWSVGAGNTIYF.

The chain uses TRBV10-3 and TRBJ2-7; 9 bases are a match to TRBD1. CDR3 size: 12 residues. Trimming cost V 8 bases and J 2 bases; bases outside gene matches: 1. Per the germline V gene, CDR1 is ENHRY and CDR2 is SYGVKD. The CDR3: CAIGTGTYEQYF. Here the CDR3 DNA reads TGTGCCATCGGGACAGGGACCTACGAGCAGTACTTC.

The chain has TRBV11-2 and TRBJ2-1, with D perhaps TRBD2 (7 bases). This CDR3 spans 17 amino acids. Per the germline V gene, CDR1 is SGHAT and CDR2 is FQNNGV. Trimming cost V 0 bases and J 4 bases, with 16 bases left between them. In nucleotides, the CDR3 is TGTGCCAGCAGCTTAGATCATGACGGGGGGCCTTACAATGAGCAGTTCTTC. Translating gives CASSLDHDGGPYNEQFF. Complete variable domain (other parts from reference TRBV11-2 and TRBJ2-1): EAGVAQSPRYKIIEKRQSVAFWCNPISGHATLYWYQQILGQGPKLLIQFQNNGVVDDSQLPKDRFSAERLKGVDSTLKIQPAKLEDSAVYLCASSLDHDGGPYNEQFFGPGTRLTVL.

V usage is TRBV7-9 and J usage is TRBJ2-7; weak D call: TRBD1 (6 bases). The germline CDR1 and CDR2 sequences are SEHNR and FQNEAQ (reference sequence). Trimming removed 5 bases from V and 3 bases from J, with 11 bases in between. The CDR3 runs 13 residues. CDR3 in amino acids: CASSHRGYYEQYF. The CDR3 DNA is TGTGCCAGCAGCCATAGGGGGTACTACGAGCAGTACTTC. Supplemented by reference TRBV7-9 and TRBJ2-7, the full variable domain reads DTGVSQNPRHKITKRGQNVTFRCDPISEHNRLYWYRQTLGQGPEFLTYFQNEAQLEKSRLLSDRFSAERPKGSFSTLEIQRTEQGDSAMYLCASSHRGYYEQYFGPGTRLTVT.

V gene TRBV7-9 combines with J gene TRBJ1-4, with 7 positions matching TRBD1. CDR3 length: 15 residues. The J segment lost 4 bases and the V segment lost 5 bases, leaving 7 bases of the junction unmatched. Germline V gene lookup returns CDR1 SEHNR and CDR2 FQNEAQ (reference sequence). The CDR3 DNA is TGTGCCAGCAGCCCCGGGACAGAATATAATGAAAAACTGTTTTTT. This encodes CASSPGTEYNEKLFF.

The CDR3 region has the DNA TGCGCCAGCAGCCAAGTTGTCGGAGGACAGCCGAACACTGAAGCTTTCTTT. This translates into CASSQVVGGQPNTEAFF. The chain is built from TRBV4-3 and TRBJ1-1; a possible D gene is TRBD1 (6 bases). Between the trimmed V and J ends, which lost 1 base and 1 base, there was a span of 16 bases. This CDR3 is 17 amino acids long. CDR1 is LGHNA and CDR2 is YSLEER in the germline V gene.

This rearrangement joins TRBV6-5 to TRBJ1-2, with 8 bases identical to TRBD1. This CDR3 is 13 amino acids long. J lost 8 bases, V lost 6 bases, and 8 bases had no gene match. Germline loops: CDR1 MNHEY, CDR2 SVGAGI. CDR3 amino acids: CASRSDRGRGYTF. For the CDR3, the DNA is TGTGCCAGCAGATCCGACAGGGGTCGAGGCTACACCTTC.

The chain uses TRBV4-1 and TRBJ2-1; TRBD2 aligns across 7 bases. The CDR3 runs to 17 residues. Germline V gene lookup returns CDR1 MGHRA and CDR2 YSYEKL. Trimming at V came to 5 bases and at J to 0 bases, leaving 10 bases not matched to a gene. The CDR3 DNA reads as TGCGCCAGCAGCGAAACTAGCGTAGGGAGCTCCTACAATGAGCAGTTCTTC. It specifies CASSETSVGSSYNEQFF.

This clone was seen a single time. The CDR3 DNA reads TGTGCCATCAGTGCGACAGTCATGAACACTGAAGCTTTCTTT. As protein: CAISATVMNTEAFF. J is TRBJ1-1 and V is TRBV10-3; D might be TRBD1 (5 bases). Germline CDR1 is ENHRY and CDR2 is SYGVKD. The CDR3 consists of 14 residues. The germline V and J ends were trimmed by 4 bases and 0 bases, with 9 bases remaining between them.

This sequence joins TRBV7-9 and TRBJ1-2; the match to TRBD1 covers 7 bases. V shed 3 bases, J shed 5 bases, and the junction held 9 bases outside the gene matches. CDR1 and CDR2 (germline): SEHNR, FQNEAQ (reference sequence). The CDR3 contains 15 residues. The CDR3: CASSFDEGAWYGYTF. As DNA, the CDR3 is TGTGCCAGCAGCTTTGACGAGGGGGCCTGGTATGGCTACACCTTC.

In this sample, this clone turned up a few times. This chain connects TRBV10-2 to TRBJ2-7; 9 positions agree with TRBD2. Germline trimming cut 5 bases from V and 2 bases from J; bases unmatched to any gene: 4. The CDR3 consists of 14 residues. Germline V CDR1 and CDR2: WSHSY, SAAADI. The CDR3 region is CASSLAGAAYEQYF. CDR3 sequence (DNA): TGCGCCAGCAGTTTAGCGGGAGCCGCCTACGAGCAGTACTTC.

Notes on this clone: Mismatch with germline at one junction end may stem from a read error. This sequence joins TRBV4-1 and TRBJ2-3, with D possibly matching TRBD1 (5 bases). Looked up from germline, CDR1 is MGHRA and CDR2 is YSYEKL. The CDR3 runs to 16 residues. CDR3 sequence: CASTQVSLGQTDTQYF. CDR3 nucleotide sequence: TGCGCCAGCACCCAAGTTAGTCTGGGGCAGACAGATACGCAGTATTTT.